This T cell receptor beta chain was observed in a study of T-cell memory formation after mild COVID-19. V lost 7 bases and J lost 8, with 17 bases in between. There are 14 residues in the CDR3. Germline V gene sequence: CDR1 SGHTA, CDR2 FQGNSA. This clonotype was detected only once. It was 5'RACE with constant-segment primers that produced the TCR alpha and TCR beta cDNA libraries, which carried sample barcodes and UMIs. TCRdb itself ran the 5' RACE reads through MiXCR, one entry per CDR3 protein. The sample holds more than 10,000 distinct CDR3 sequences; around 15% are singletons and the top ten take roughly 50%.

The clonotype comes from a man younger than 35 who had mild COVID-19 (a few samples of this study predate the infection). Cell type and time point are not known. This sequence joins TRBV7-2 and TRBJ2-2, with TRBD2 as a possible D gene (5 bases). Sequenced: PBMCs or a T cell subset sorted from them (not recorded which). The CDR3 loop reads CASTPPNGEGELFF. In DNA, the CDR3 is TGTGCCAGCACCCCACCAAACGGGGAAGGGGAGCTGTTTTTT.